The 27 T cell receptor beta chains presented below share a single source sample, sequenced in a study of OX40 agonist ivuxolimab in advanced cancers. The protocol was immunoSEQ multiplex PCR, while the TCRdb copy is restricted to in-frame clones and leaves out a portion. The data show around 90,000 clones, with around 87% seen just once and roughly 4% held by the top ten. This material consisted of CD4+ or CD8+ T cells sorted from blood, taken in a trial of the OX40 agonist ivuxolimab. Every receptor here comes from an adult with an advanced solid tumor such as melanoma, head and neck, liver or kidney cancer.

The chain employs TRBV14 and TRBJ1-1; no clear D gene. V was shortened by 1 base and J by 1 base, with 7 bases between the two germline ends. This CDR3 has 14 residues. Per germline, CDR1 SGHDN and CDR2 FVKESK. As DNA, the CDR3 is TGTGCCAGCAGCCAAGTATCGGCGAACACTGAAGCTTTCTTT. As protein: CASSQVSANTEAFF.

The V gene is TRBV6-5, the J gene TRBJ1-1; D is uncertain. V lost 6 bases, J lost 4 bases, and 9 bases lay in between. The length of the CDR3 is 12 residues. The germline V gene encodes CDR1 MNHEY and CDR2 SVGAGI. CDR3 residues: CASSRDGTEAFF. The DNA for the CDR3 is TGTGCCAGCAGCCGGGATGGCACTGAAGCTTTCTTT.

The chain carries TRBV18 and TRBJ2-1, with D hard to call. V was pared by 2 bases and J by 6 bases, with 8 bases between. The length of the CDR3 is 13 residues. Germline CDR1 and CDR2: KGHSH and LQKENI. The CDR3 DNA sequence: TGTGCCAGCTCACCAGGCCAGATCAATGAGCAGTTCTTC. Protein sequence: CASSPGQINEQFF.

The CDR3: CASSTGPPGGISYEQYF. The CDR3 DNA sequence: TGCGCCAGCAGTACCGGCCCCCCAGGCGGTATCTCCTACGAGCAGTACTTC. V is TRBV5-1 and J is TRBJ2-7; D gene uncertain. From germline, CDR1 is SGHRS and CDR2 YFSETQ. The CDR3 totals 17 residues. Trimming left V 5 bases short and J 0 bases short, with 21 bases between. Variable domain in full (rest from reference TRBV5-1 and TRBJ2-7): KAGVTQTPRYLIKTRGQQVTLSCSPISGHRSVSWYQQTPGQGLQFLFEYFSETQRNKGNFPGRFSGRQFSNSRSEMNVSTLELGDSALYLCASSTGPPGGISYEQYFGPGTRLTVT.

This sequence joins TRBV5-4 and TRBJ2-2; tentative D call: TRBD1 (6 bases). The germline V and J ends were trimmed by 3 bases and 5 bases, with 11 bases remaining between them. CDR1 is SGHNT and CDR2 is YYREEE in the germline V gene (reference sequence). This CDR3 is 14 amino acids long. The CDR3 protein is CASSSFRGTGELFF. DNA of the CDR3: TGTGCCAGCAGCTCTTTCAGGGGTACCGGGGAGCTGTTTTTT. Complete variable domain (other parts from reference TRBV5-4 and TRBJ2-2): ETGVTQSPTHLIKTRGQQVTLRCSSQSGHNTVSWYQQALGQGPQFIFQYYREEENGRGNFPPRFSGLQFPNYSSELNVNALELDDSALYLCASSSFRGTGELFFGEGSRLTVL.

Only one count was recorded for this clone. This chain uses TRBV7-2 with TRBJ2-1, with D hard to call. The V gene's germline CDR1 is SGHTA and CDR2 FQGNSA. This CDR3 has 13 amino acids. Trimming shortened V by 1 base and J by 9 bases, and 10 bases separated the two germline ends. CDR3 DNA sequence: TGTGCCAGCAGCTTAGGATCTAGAGTTGAGCAGTTCTTC. The encoded protein is CASSLGSRVEQFF.

The CDR3 nucleotides are TGTGCCTGGAGCCGAGAATATAGCACAGATACGCAGTATTTT. Amino acids: CAWSREYSTDTQYF. The chain has TRBV30 and TRBJ2-3, with D unresolved. This CDR3 region has 14 residues. The V gene's germline CDR1 is GTSNPN and CDR2 SVGIG (reference sequence). V lost 3 bases and J lost 0, with 10 bases in between.

This rearrangement joins TRBV27 to TRBJ2-1; TRBD2 matches at 9 bases. J lost 6 bases, V lost 7 bases, and 4 bases had no gene match. The germline gives CDR1 MNHEY, CDR2 SMNVEV (reference sequence). This CDR3 is 13 amino acids long. The CDR3 DNA reads as TGTGCCAGCATCCTAGCGGGATCCAATGAGCAGTTCTTC. As protein: CASILAGSNEQFF.

This sequence joins TRBV27 and TRBJ1-6; 7 nucleotides match TRBD1. This CDR3 spans 14 amino acids. CDR1 and CDR2 from the germline V gene are MNHEY and SMNVEV (reference sequence). The J segment lost 6 bases and the V segment lost 5 bases, leaving 4 bases of the junction unmatched. CDR3 in DNA: TGTGCCAGCAGTCGTCGGGACAGTAATTCACCCCTCCACTTT. Translated: CASSRRDSNSPLHF.

The chain has TRBV5-6 and TRBJ2-5; D ambiguous. The germline V gene encodes CDR1 SGHDT and CDR2 YYEEEE. This CDR3 region has 14 residues. Trimming took 1 base from V and 2 from J, leaving 9 bases between them. The CDR3 sequence is CASSLLGRQETQYF. The DNA of the CDR3 is TGTGCCAGCAGCTTGCTGGGCCGGCAAGAGACCCAGTACTTC. Full variable domain (missing parts from reference TRBV5-6 and TRBJ2-5): DAGVTQSPTHLIKTRGQQVTLRCSPKSGHDTVSWYQQALGQGPQFIFQYYEEEERQRGNFPDRFSGHQFPNYSSELNVNALLLGDSALYLCASSLLGRQETQYFGPGTRLLVL.

J is TRBJ2-3 and V is TRBV5-1; 9 bases fit TRBD1. This CDR3 is built from 15 residues. Germline V lookup: CDR1 SGHRS, CDR2 YFSETQ. The V and J ends lost 5 bases and 2 bases, in that order; junction bases with no gene match: 6. The CDR3 DNA follows: TGCGCCAGCAGGGAGACAGGGGGAAACACAGATACGCAGTATTTT. As protein: CASRETGGNTDTQYF.

The rearrangement joins TRBV18 to TRBJ2-7, with D possibly called TRBD1 or TRBD2 (5 bases each). Looked up from germline, CDR1 is KGHSH and CDR2 is LQKENI. V shed 6 bases and J shed 0 bases, with 21 bases lying between them. This CDR3 contains 17 residues. Here the CDR3 reads CASSLGVVAGSSYEQYF. In DNA, the CDR3 is TGTGCCAGCTCCCTGGGGGTTGTAGCAGGGAGCTCCTACGAGCAGTACTTC.

V usage is TRBV11-3 and J usage is TRBJ2-2, with D maybe TRBD1 (5 bases). The CDR3 is 16 amino acids. V shed 0 bases and J shed 5 bases, with 13 bases lying between them. Germline V gene sequence: CDR1 SGHNT, CDR2 YENEEA. The CDR3 bases are TGTGCCAGCAGCTTAGATCCAAGCAGGGTAACCGGGGAGCTGTTTTTT. Residues: CASSLDPSRVTGELFF. The variable domain in full, completed from reference TRBV11-3 and TRBJ2-2, reads EAGVVQSPRYKIIEKKQPVAFWCNPISGHNTLYWYLQNLGQGPELLIRYENEEAVDDSQLPKDRFSAERLKGVDSTLKIQPAELGDSAVYLCASSLDPSRVTGELFFGEGSRLTVL.

The rearrangement links TRBV5-1 to TRBJ2-3; D might be TRBD1 (6 bases). Per the germline V gene, CDR1 is SGHRS and CDR2 is YFSETQ. The CDR3 spans 14 residues. The V gene lost 4 bases and the J gene lost 1 base, with 10 bases spanning the gap. CDR3 amino acids: CASSLDRRTDTQYF. For the CDR3, the DNA is TGCGCCAGCAGCCTGGACAGACGCACAGATACGCAGTATTTT.

V and J are TRBV6-5 and TRBJ2-1, with 13 bases identical to TRBD2. The CDR3 has 15 amino acids. V was clipped by 6 bases and J by 4 bases; unmatched bases: 3. Germline assignment: CDR1 MNHEY and CDR2 SVGAGI. In DNA, the CDR3 is TGTGCCAGCAGATGGACTAGCGGGAGATACAATGAGCAGTTCTTC. Amino acid sequence: CASRWTSGRYNEQFF.

CDR3 sequence (DNA): TGTGCCAGTAGTATCGGGTCAGGGGGCTACACCGGGGAGCTGTTTTTT. Translation: CASSIGSGGYTGELFF. V usage is TRBV19 and J usage is TRBJ2-2; TRBD1 matches at 8 bases. There are 16 residues in the CDR3. V lost 3 bases to trimming and J lost 3 bases; unmatched junction nucleotides: 6. Per germline, CDR1 LNHDA and CDR2 SQIVND (reference sequence).

The rearrangement uses TRBV27 and TRBJ2-3; a possible D gene is TRBD2 (5 bases). This CDR3 is built from 15 residues. The germline CDR1 and CDR2 sequences are MNHEY and SMNVEV (reference sequence). V was clipped by 3 bases and J by 2 bases, with 12 bases between them. The CDR3 DNA reads TGTGCCAGCAGTTTTCTAGCAGCATTCACAGATACGCAGTATTTT. Amino acids: CASSFLAAFTDTQYF.

The rearrangement joins TRBV5-4 to TRBJ2-3; D might be TRBD2 (6 bases). V gave up 2 bases and J gave up 6 bases, with 16 bases separating them. Germline assignment: CDR1 SGHNT and CDR2 YYREEE (reference sequence). CDR3 length equals 15 residues. CDR3 amino acids: CASSFGGSIADTQYF. In DNA form, the CDR3 reads TGTGCCAGCAGCTTTGGGGGGAGTATTGCGGATACGCAGTATTTT.

The chain recombines TRBV11-2 with TRBJ2-7; 11 nucleotides line up with TRBD2. CDR1 is SGHAT, CDR2 FQNNGV, per germline. This CDR3 spans 15 amino acids. With V trimmed by 1 base and J by 7 bases, 6 bases remained unmatched. The CDR3 bases are TGTGCCAGCAGCTTAGTAGCGGGAGGGCCGGGGGAGCAGTACGTC. Translating it yields CASSLVAGGPGEQYV.

This clone was seen only a few times. The chain uses TRBV27 and TRBJ2-7; tentative D call: TRBD1 (6 bases). Trimming removed 6 bases at V and 3 bases at J, with 15 bases between. The germline V gene has CDR1 MNHEY and CDR2 SMNVEV (reference sequence). This CDR3 is built from 14 residues. The CDR3 region is CASSYRASLYEQYF. DNA of the CDR3: TGTGCCAGCAGCTACAGGGCCTCCCTCTACGAGCAGTACTTC.

The chain combines TRBV6-5 with TRBJ1-5; unclear D gene. The CDR3 has 13 residues. Germline CDR1 reads MNHEY; CDR2 reads SVGAGI. V gave up 2 bases and J gave up 9 bases, with 11 bases separating them. The CDR3 spells CASSYTYGMPQHF. The CDR3 DNA reads TGTGCCAGCAGTTACACTTATGGGATGCCCCAGCATTTT.

The chain has TRBV30 and TRBJ1-1, with D maybe TRBD1 (5 bases). Germline CDR1 GTSNPN, CDR2 SVGIG (reference sequence). Trimming took 5 bases from V and 3 from J, leaving 16 bases between them. This CDR3 has 14 amino acids. CDR3 sequence: CAWDRRGRYTEAFF. For the CDR3, the DNA is TGTGCCTGGGACAGAAGGGGCAGATACACTGAAGCTTTCTTT.

The chain combines TRBV9 with TRBJ1-4; 10 bases are a match to TRBD1. J was trimmed by 6 bases and V by 0 bases; bases with no gene match: 2. Germline CDR1 and CDR2: SGDLS and YYNGEE. CDR3 size: 15 residues. The CDR3 DNA reads TGTGCCAGCAGCGTAGAAGGGACAGGGGATGAAAAACTGTTTTTT. Translated: CASSVEGTGDEKLFF.

This clone was counted a single time. The CDR3 reads CASRDSVENIQYF. CDR3 coding DNA: TGTGCCAGCAGAGACAGCGTTGAAAACATTCAGTACTTC. The chain employs TRBV28 and TRBJ2-4; D perhaps matches TRBD1 (5 bases). The CDR3 totals 13 residues. The germline V gene has CDR1 MDHEN and CDR2 SYDVKM. Trimming removed 6 bases from V and 5 bases from J, with 11 bases in between.

The gene calls are TRBV7-2 and TRBJ1-2, with 7 bases matching TRBD1. Trimming removed 4 bases from V and 7 bases from J; junction bases left unmatched: 3. Germline V CDR1 and CDR2: SGHTA, FQGNSA. CDR3 size: 12 residues. CDR3 sequence reads: CASSSYRGGYTF. The DNA for the CDR3 is TGTGCCAGCAGCTCTTACAGGGGTGGCTACACCTTC.

The gene calls are TRBV6-1 and TRBJ2-1; TRBD2 is a possible D gene (6 bases). The CDR3 totals 14 residues. V lost 4 bases and J lost 3, with 10 bases in between. The germline CDR1 and CDR2 sequences are MNHNS and SASEGT. CDR3 coding DNA: TGTGCCAGCAGTGTGGATAGCGGCTACAATGAGCAGTTCTTC. Encoded protein: CASSVDSGYNEQFF.

This sequence joins TRBV7-9 and TRBJ2-6, with D perhaps matching TRBD1 (6 bases). Per the germline V gene, CDR1 is SEHNR and CDR2 is FQNEAQ (reference sequence). CDR3 length equals 15 residues. The V gene lost 6 bases and the J gene lost 2 bases, with 11 bases spanning the gap. CDR3 bases: TGTGCCAGCAGTTCGCCAGGGGCTGGGGCCAACGTCCTGACTTTC. It is translated as CASSSPGAGANVLTF.